This TCR beta chain emerged from a study of neurological immune-mediated disorders. As for the cDNA, it was generated by 5'RACE with 10-nucleotide random UMIs. MiXCR, run by TCRdb on the 5' RACE reads, gives a single entry per CDR3 protein. The sample lists more than 15,000 distinct CDR3 sequences; approximately 15% were seen once. Deletions cut 3 bases from V and 8 bases from J, with 22 bases between. The CDR3 is made up of 15 amino acids. Germline CDR1 is GTSNPN and CDR2 is SVGIG (reference sequence). CD4+ or CD8+ T cells at a count of around 910,000 served as input for the sorted libraries. This rearrangement joins TRBV30 to TRBJ1-2; D gene unclear. The clonotype was recovered from an older woman with HTLV-1-associated myelopathy (HAM/TSP). The sample taken for sequencing was CD4+ T cells from blood. The CDR3 loop reads CAWSQPEFPLRGYTF. The CDR3 DNA is TGTGCCTGGAGCCAGCCTGAGTTCCCTCTGCGCGGCTACACCTTC.